This T cell receptor beta chain was captured in a study of STAT5B mutations in CD4+ large granular lymphocyte leukemia. The germline V gene has CDR1 LNHNV and CDR2 YYDKDF (reference sequence). This CDR3 comprises 13 residues. V dropped 2 bases and J dropped 5; count of bases not matched to a gene: 2. Original handling: Lowest detectable productive clonotype frequency was 2.59 x 10-5. Assay: immunoSEQ multiplex PCR; the TCRdb copy retains only in-frame clones and omits some. From that table come the V and J calls and clone size; the DNA was used to work out D and trimming. The data hold about 28,000 clones, with roughly 84% observed a single time. General study points: Without HLA matching, higher CD4+ than CD8+ T-LGLL clonality could reflect small sample size. Compared with healthy controls (2/35), patient top clones favored TRBV06 (8/27).

This clone was seen a single time. Its target is unknown. This chain connects TRBV15 to TRBJ2-5; 7 positions agree with TRBD2. The sequenced material came from CD4+ T cells from blood buffy coats. The receptor comes from a human donor in good health. CDR3 coding DNA: TGTGCCACCAGCAGACTAGCGGTGGAGACCCAGTACTTC. Its translation: CATSRLAVETQYF.